The T cell receptor beta chain under discussion was sequenced for a study of molecular identifiers for immune sequencing clone quantification. General study points: Molecules of identical TCR sharing a barcode could underestimate highly expanded clone sizes. Effector cells had over 99% of their molecules in clones above 20 RNA copies, while naive cells had under 1%.

This clonotype was seen a few times. Its antigen is unknown. Each CDR3 protein is one row after TCRdb ran MiXCR on the PCR reads. The sample lists roughly 100,000 distinct CDR3 sequences, 30% to 35% occurring once. In the sort, naive CD8 T cells were defined as CD8+CD4-CCR7+CD45RA+. This receptor was identified in a human donor in good health. Some libraries in this study had Jurkat cell RNA spiked in. The material sequenced was naive CD8+ T cells from blood, with Jurkat cell RNA spiked in. The sample's subset: FACS-sorted CD8+CD4-CCR7+CD45RA+ naive T cells.

The chain's CDR3 is CASSLASSQETQYF. In DNA, the CDR3 is TGTGCCAGCAGCTTAGCTAGCTCCCAAGAGACCCAGTACTTC. The genes are TRBV7-9 and TRBJ2-5; no reliable D call. Per germline, CDR1 SEHNR and CDR2 FQNEAQ (reference sequence). This CDR3 is 14 amino acids long. V shed 0 bases and J shed 1 base, with 6 bases lying between them.